The sequence of this TCR beta chain was determined in a study of blood T cells in healthy people across ages. Points on this clonotype: Because the CDR3 is missing its conserved closing phenylalanine or tryptophan, this is likely a read error. The DNA is left out, because the CDR3 cannot be placed on it with certainty; the CDR3 is given as TCRdb lists it.

Next came a second PCR, run for roughly 6 to 11 cycles, which used a sample-barcoded 5' primer along with a J-beta primer mix. TCRdb processed the 5' RACE reads anew with MiXCR; each CDR3 protein has one entry. The profile shows 750,000 to 850,000 distinct CDR3 sequences, 20% to 30% of them singletons. This sample was also put to use in a study of T cells of mothers and their children. From that report: Each child gave 2.5 million to 3.5 million TCR beta CDR3 reads (each mother, over 10 million). For unrelated pairs as for related ones, thymic selection shapes TCR recombination output similarly. None of the identified T cell clones proved to be persistent microchimeric clones.

This sequence originates from a boy younger than 18 in good health. Sequenced: blood.

The CDR3 loop is CTSSQMGLAGRSYNEQFL. The chain combines TRBV1 with TRBJ2-1; the D call of TRBD2 is as the table states it, not checked on the DNA. TRBV1 is a pseudogene locus. Counting both end residues, the CDR3 totals 18 amino acids.